These 2 T cell receptor beta chains originate from one sample sequenced in a study of T cell changes during pregnancy in multiple sclerosis (dated by TCRdb to between 2017 and 2020). Library method: the immunoSEQ multiplex PCR assay. TCRdb obtained this table from immuneACCESS and retained in-frame rearrangements with V and J assigned. These tables miss some clones; where compared with another copy, unresolved V genes account for less than half of the shortfall, and the remainder is unexplained. The sample has about 67,000 clones on record, 90% of them singletons. Roughly 1.5% of the sample belongs to the ten largest clones. The sample in question was peripheral blood, obtained in the third trimester of pregnancy. These receptors came from a female donor with multiple sclerosis, enrolled in a pregnancy study.

The chain carries TRBV7-9 and TRBJ2-1; 10 positions agree with TRBD2. Per the germline V gene, CDR1 is SEHNR and CDR2 is FQNEAQ (reference sequence). The CDR3 runs to 17 residues. J lost 1 base, V lost 1 base, and 4 bases had no gene match. DNA of the CDR3: TGTGCCAGCAGCTTAGTTCTAGCGGGAGTGTCCTACAATGAGCAGTTCTTC. Residues: CASSLVLAGVSYNEQFF.

This sequence joins TRBV11-3 and TRBJ1-1; 7 nucleotides match TRBD1. J was trimmed by 5 bases and V by 4 bases; bases with no gene match: 13. The CDR3 is 16 amino acids. Germline-derived CDR1 and CDR2 are SGHNT and YENEEA. CDR3 DNA: TGTGCCAGCAGCTCGTCCTACAGGGGATTGGGAACTGAAGCTTTCTTT. It yields the protein CASSSSYRGLGTEAFF. The full variable domain, with the rest looked up from reference TRBV11-3 and TRBJ1-1, is EAGVVQSPRYKIIEKKQPVAFWCNPISGHNTLYWYLQNLGQGPELLIRYENEEAVDDSQLPKDRFSAERLKGVDSTLKIQPAELGDSAVYLCASSSSYRGLGTEAFFGQGTRLTVV.